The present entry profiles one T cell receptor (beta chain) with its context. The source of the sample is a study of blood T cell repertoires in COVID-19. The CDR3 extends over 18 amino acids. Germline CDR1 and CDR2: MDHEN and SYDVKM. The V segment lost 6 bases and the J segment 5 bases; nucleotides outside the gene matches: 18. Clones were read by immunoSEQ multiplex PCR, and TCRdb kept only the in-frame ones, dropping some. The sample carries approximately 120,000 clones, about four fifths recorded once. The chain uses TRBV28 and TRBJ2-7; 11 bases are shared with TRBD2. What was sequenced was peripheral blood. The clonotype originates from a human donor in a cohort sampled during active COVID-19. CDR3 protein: CASSPVLAGGRGGHEQYF. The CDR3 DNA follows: TGTGCCAGCAGCCCCGTGCTAGCGGGAGGCAGGGGGGGCCACGAGCAGTACTTC.